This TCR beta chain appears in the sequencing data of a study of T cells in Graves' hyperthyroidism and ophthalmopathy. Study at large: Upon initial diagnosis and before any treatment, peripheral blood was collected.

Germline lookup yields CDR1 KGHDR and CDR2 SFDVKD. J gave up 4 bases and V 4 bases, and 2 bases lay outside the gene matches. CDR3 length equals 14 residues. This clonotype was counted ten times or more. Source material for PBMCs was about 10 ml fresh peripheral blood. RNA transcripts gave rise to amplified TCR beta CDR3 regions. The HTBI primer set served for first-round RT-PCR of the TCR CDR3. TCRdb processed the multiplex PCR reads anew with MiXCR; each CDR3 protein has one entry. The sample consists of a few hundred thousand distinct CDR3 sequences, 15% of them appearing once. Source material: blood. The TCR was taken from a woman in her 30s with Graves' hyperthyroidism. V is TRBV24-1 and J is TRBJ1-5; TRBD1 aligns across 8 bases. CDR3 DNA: TGTGCCACCAGTGAACGGGACAGGAATCAGCCCCAGCATTTT. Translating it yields CATSERDRNQPQHF.